These T cell receptor beta chains were read from a single sample in a study of blood T cell repertoires in COVID-19. Measured with immunoSEQ multiplex PCR; TCRdb has only the in-frame clones, and not every one. Seen here are roughly 290,000 clones, about 80% observed once, and the top ten hold 15% to 18%. Sequencing was done on a sample of peripheral blood. Source of these receptors: a person between 65 and 79 years old with COVID-19, enrolled during active disease. Each CDR3 is given without its conserved first and last residue. The size of a clone is reported for some rows only, either as once, few or many, or as a class for expanded clones.

v_gene	j_gene	abundance	len	CDR3aa
TRBV5-1	TRBJ1-1	-	14	ASSLVLGGMNTEAF
TRBV4-3	TRBJ1-5	-	11	ASSHYSGQPQH
TRBV29-1	TRBJ1-2	-	10	SVNPRGYGYT
TRBV27	TRBJ2-3	-	10	ASSYSGATQY
TRBV28	TRBJ1-2	-	15	ASSLSPGTGANYGYT
TRBV25-1	TRBJ1-1	once	12	ASSTGRGATEAF
TRBV24-1	TRBJ2-1	-	14	ATSDSTGTADNEQF
TRBV6-5	TRBJ2-2	-	10	ASSRPTGELF
TRBV12-3/TRBV12-4	TRBJ2-5	once	11	ASTPTGGETQY
TRBV18	TRBJ1-2	-	11	ASSPGPNYGYT
TRBV28	TRBJ2-7	-	12	ASGLTDGPYEQY
TRBV10-3	TRBJ2-3	-	15	AISNNQKGGPRDTQY
TRBV6-6	TRBJ1-5	-	12	ASLRGVNNQPQH
TRBV11-2	TRBJ2-1	-	12	ASSLGTDYNEQF
TRBV5-1	TRBJ1-4	-	13	ASTGQPATNEKLF
TRBV28	TRBJ2-3	-	12	ASSLSSGTDTQY
TRBV5-4	TRBJ2-7	-	12	ASSPGLAAYEQY
TRBV15	TRBJ2-2	few	15	ATSSGLRRLDTGELF
TRBV5-1	TRBJ1-1	-	13	ASSFSGTGNTEAF
TRBV7-9	TRBJ2-3	-	13	ASSRLQGQGDTQY
TRBV7-2	TRBJ2-7	-	13	ASRDSDRAGSEQY
TRBV18	TRBJ1-6	-	16	ASSPSAGGTGINSPLH
TRBV7-2	TRBJ2-1	-	13	ASSLGGQGPNEQF
TRBV29-1	TRBJ2-5	-	11	SVEGTGGETQY
TRBV3-1/TRBV3-2	TRBJ2-3	-	17	ASSRTSGGIFSSTDTQY
TRBV6-6	TRBJ1-1	-	10	ASRQQTAKAF